The sequence of this TCR beta chain was determined in a study of cytomegalovirus exposure and HLA in healthy donors. The germline V gene has CDR1 MNHNS and CDR2 SASEGT. This CDR3 is 15 amino acids long. The trim removed 8 bases at V and 4 bases at J, leaving 11 bases unmatched. The study ran its PCR with 60 Vbeta and 13 Jbeta primers. The method was immunoSEQ multiplex PCR; TCRdb's version includes in-frame clones alone and lacks a portion of them. This table holds 120,000 to 150,000 clones, 70% to 85% found once. This clone was counted only a few times. This sequence originates from a man in his forties or fifties in good health and CMV-seronegative. The sample comprised PBMCs. This chain uses TRBV6-1 with TRBJ2-1; 7 bases agree with TRBD2. The CDR3 spells CASDHYSGPYNEQFF. The DNA of the CDR3 is TGTGCCAGCGATCACTATAGCGGGCCTTACAATGAGCAGTTCTTC.